This TCR beta chain is from a study of neoadjuvant nivolumab and ipilimumab in lung cancer. Study overall: The combination arm added day-1 ipilimumab 1 mg/kg to nivolumab 3 mg/kg on days 1, 15, 29. Study outcomes and limitations: Pathologic regression was not significantly tied to TCR clonality. From pretherapy to surgery, tumor richness and clonality rose with dual therapy. Blood richness before therapy tracked richness in tumors resected after neoadjuvant therapy.

Generated by immunoSEQ multiplex PCR, the TCRdb table keeps only in-frame clones and is missing some. Of about 29,000 clones listed, 76% are singletons. Worth noting for this clone: Its antigen is not identified.

After removal of 2 bases from V and 0 bases from J, the junction contained 10 bases not matched to a gene. Germline loops: CDR1 MNHNS, CDR2 SASEGT. This CDR3 has 18 residues. Source: tumor tissue, taken after neoadjuvant nivolumab, alone or with ipilimumab, at or shortly before surgery. This clonotype was obtained from an adult with non-small cell lung cancer. This chain links TRBV6-1 with TRBJ1-5; 7 nucleotides agree with TRBD1. The CDR3 is CASSERQGQRYSNQPQHF. CDR3 DNA sequence: TGTGCCAGCAGTGAAAGACAGGGCCAGAGATATAGCAATCAGCCCCAGCATTTT.